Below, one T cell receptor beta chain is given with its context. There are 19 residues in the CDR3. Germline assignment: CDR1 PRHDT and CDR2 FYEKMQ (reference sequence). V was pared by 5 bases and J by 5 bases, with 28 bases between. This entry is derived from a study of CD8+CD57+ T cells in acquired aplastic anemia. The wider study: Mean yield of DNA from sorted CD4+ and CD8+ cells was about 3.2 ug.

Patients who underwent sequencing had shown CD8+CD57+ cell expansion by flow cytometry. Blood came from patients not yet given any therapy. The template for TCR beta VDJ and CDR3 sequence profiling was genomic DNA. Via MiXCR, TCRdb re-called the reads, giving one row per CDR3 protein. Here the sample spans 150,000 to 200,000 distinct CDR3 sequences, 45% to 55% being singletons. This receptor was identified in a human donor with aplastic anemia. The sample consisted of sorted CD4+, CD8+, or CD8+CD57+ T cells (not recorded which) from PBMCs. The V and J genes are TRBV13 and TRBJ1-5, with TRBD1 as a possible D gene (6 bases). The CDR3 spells CASSLYPSLQGNGDQPQHF. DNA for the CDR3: TGTGCCAGCAGCCTTTACCCGTCCCTTCAGGGGAACGGGGATCAGCCCCAGCATTTT.